The TCR beta chain under discussion was sequenced for a study of blood T cell repertoires in COVID-19. Per germline, CDR1 MGHRA and CDR2 YSYEKL. V gave up 3 bases and J gave up 1 base, with 10 bases separating them. This CDR3 has 15 amino acids. Sequencing used immunoSEQ multiplex PCR; TCRdb keeps in-frame clones, though not all of them. The table includes about 200,000 clones, under 90% detected once. The receptor was derived from a woman in her forties or fifties with acute COVID-19. Sequencing was done on a sample of PBMCs or T cells enriched from blood (not recorded which). The V gene is TRBV4-1, the J gene TRBJ2-1, with D maybe TRBD2 (7 bases). The chain's CDR3 is CASSHRGGSYNEQFF. The DNA of the CDR3 is TGCGCCAGCAGCCATAGGGGGGGGTCCTACAATGAGCAGTTCTTC.